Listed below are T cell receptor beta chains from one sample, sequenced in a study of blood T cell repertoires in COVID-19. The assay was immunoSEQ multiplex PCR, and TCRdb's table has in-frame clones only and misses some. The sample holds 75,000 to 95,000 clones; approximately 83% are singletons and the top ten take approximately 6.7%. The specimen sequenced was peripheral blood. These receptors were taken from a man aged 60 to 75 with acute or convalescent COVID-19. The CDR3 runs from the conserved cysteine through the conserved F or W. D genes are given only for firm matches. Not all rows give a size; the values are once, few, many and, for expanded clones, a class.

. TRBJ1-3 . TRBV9 TGTGCCAGCAGCGCTCGGGACTCTGGAAACACCATATATTTT CASSARDSGNTIYF
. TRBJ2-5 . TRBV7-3 TGTGCCAGCAGCTTACGGGGTGAAGAGACCCAGTACTTC CASSLRGEETQYF
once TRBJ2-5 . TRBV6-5 TGTGCCAGCAGAAGGACTGAGGTTCGGACCCAGTACTTC CASRRTEVRTQYF
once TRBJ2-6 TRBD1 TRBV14 TGTGCCAGCAGAGCGGACAGGGGCTCTGGGGCCAACGTCCTGACTTTC CASRADRGSGANVLTF
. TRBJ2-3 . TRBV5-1 TGCGCCAGCAGCTCGGGACAGGGACTAGTGGGATCAGATACGCAGTATTTT CASSSGQGLVGSDTQYF
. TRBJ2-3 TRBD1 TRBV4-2 TGTGCCAGCGGGACAGGTGCCCCCACAGATACGCAGTATTTT CASGTGAPTDTQYF
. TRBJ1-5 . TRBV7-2 TGTGCCAGCAGCCCGACAGTGGATCAGCCCCAGCATTTT CASSPTVDQPQHF
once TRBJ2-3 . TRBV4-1 TGCGCCAGCAGCCAAGATTACAGGAGCACAGATACGCAGTATTTT CASSQDYRSTDTQYF
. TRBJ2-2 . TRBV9 TGTGCCAGCAGCCCTCCTTATACAGGTCGCACCGGGGAGCTGTTTTTT CASSPPYTGRTGELFF
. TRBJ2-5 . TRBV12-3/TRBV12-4 TGTGCCAGCAGGGCTTCAGGGAGGGAGACCCAGTACTTC CASRASGRETQYF
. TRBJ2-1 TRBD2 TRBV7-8 TGTGCCAGCAGCTTAGAAGCGGGGGGGTACAATGAGCAGTTCTTC CASSLEAGGYNEQFF
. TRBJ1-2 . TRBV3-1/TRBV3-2 TGTGCCAGCAGCCGCGAACGGGGGGGGACGGGCTACACCTTC CASSRERGGTGYTF
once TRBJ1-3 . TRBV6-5 TGTGCCAGCAGTTACTCGAGGCAGCTCTCTGGAAACACCATATATTTT CASSYSRQLSGNTIYF
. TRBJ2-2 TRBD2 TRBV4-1 TGCGCCAGCAGCCAAGAGCCTAGCGGGGGGTCGGACACCGGGGAGCTGTTTTTT CASSQEPSGGSDTGELFF
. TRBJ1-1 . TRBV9 TGTGCCAGCAGCGCGGACAGCTGGAACACTGAAGCTTTCTTT CASSADSWNTEAFF
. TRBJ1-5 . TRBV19 TGTGCCAGTAGTCCCATCAATCAGCCCCAGCATTTT CASSPINQPQHF
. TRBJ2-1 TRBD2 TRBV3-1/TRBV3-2 TGTGCCAGCGAAGGGCGGACTAGCGACAATGAGCAGTTCTTC CASEGRTSDNEQFF
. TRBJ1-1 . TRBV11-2 TGTGCCAGCAGCTCCTCAGGCCCAGGGGTGAACACTGAAGCTTTCTTT CASSSSGPGVNTEAFF
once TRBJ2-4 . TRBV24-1 TGTGCCACCAGTGCGGCGGGTTCCCAAAACATTCAGTACTTC CATSAAGSQNIQYF
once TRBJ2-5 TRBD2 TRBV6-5 TGTGCCAGCAGTTACGGAATTAGCGGGAGAGGAGAGACCCAGTACTTC CASSYGISGRGETQYF
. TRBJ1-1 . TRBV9 TGTGCCAGCAGCGTAGACGGGTTCGTCGCTTTCTTT CASSVDGFVAFF
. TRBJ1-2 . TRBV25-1 TGTGCCAGCAGTGAAAGGTGGGCCGATGGCTACACCTTC CASSERWADGYTF
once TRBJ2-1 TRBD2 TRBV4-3 TGCGCCAGCAGCCACCCTACGGGCGGGGGGGCCTATGAGCAGTTCTTC CASSHPTGGGAYEQFF
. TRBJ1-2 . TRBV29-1 TGCAGCGTTGAAAACAGGGATTATGGCTACACCTTC CSVENRDYGYTF
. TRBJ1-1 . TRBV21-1 TGTGCCAGCAGCCCCCATTCCCGGGACAGGGTCCCGAACACTGAAGCTTTCTTT CASSPHSRDRVPNTEAFF
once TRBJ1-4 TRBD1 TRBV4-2 TGTGCCAGCAGCCAAGCCAGGGGGCAGGATAATGAAAAACTGTTTTTT CASSQARGQDNEKLFF
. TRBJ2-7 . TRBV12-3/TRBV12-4 TGTGCCAGCAGCTGGACACCTTACGAGCAGTACTTC CASSWTPYEQYF
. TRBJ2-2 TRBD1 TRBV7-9 TGTGCCAGCAGCTTAGGGGACAGGGACACCGGGGAGCTGTTTTTT CASSLGDRDTGELFF
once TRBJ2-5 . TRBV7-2 TGTGCCAGCAGCTTATCGGAGACCCAGTACTTC CASSLSETQYF
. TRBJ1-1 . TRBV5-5 TGTGCCAGCAGCTTTGGAGGTCTAACTGAAGCTTTCTTT CASSFGGLTEAFF
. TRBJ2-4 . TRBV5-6 TGTGCCAGCAGCACCGAGGGGGGGGCCAGGGCCAAAAACATTCAGTACTTC CASSTEGGARAKNIQYF
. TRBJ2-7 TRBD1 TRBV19 TGTGCCACCGGGACAGGGGACTACGAGCAGTACTTC CATGTGDYEQYF
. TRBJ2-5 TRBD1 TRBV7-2 TGTGCCAGCAGCCGGGACAGGGGTTACGAGACCCAGTACTTC CASSRDRGYETQYF
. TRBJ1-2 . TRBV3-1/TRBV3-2 TGTGCCAGCAGCCACAACAGGGATCGTGGCTACACCTTC CASSHNRDRGYTF
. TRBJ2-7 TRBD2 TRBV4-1 TGCGCCAGCAGCCAAGTGGTAGCGGGGGGAGACGAGCAGTACTTC CASSQVVAGGDEQYF
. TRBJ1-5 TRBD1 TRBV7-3 TGTGCCAGCAGCTTAGACAGGGGGCGAATCCTGCCCAATCAGCCCCAGCATTTT CASSLDRGRILPNQPQHF
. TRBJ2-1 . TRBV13 TGTGCCAGCAGGCGTACCTGGGGGGGCTACTACAATGAGCAGTTCTTC CASRRTWGGYYNEQFF
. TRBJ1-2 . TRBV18 TGTGCCAGCTCACCAGCCCGGGTTCGGGGCTACACCTTC CASSPARVRGYTF
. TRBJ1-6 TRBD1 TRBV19 TGTGCCAGTAGTATAGGCTCAACAGGGGCACCCCTCCACTTT CASSIGSTGAPLHF
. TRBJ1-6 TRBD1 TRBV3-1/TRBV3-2 TGTGCCAGCAGCCAAGATGGGGACAGGGCCTATAATTCACCCCTCCACTTT CASSQDGDRAYNSPLHF
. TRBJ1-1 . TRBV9 TGTGCCAGCAGCGTAGATTGGGCGGGAGAAGCTTTCTTT CASSVDWAGEAFF
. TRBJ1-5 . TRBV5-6 TGTGCCAGCAGCTTGTGGGGCGAAGGGCTTATGCGGCCCCAGCATTTT CASSLWGEGLMRPQHF
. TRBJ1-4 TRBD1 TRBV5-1 TGCGCCAGCAGCCCGACAGGGGGTGATGAAAAACTGTTTTTT CASSPTGGDEKLFF
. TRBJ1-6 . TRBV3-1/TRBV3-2 TGTGCCAGCAGCCAAACAAGGGGCTCACCCCTCCACTTT CASSQTRGSPLHF
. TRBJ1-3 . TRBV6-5 TGTGCCAGCAGTAGACAAGGGGCTGGAAACACCATATATTTT CASSRQGAGNTIYF
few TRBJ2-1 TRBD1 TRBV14 TGTGCCAGCAGCCAAGGAACAGGGGGCGTTTATGAGCAGTTCTTC CASSQGTGGVYEQFF
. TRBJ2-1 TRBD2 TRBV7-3 TGTGCCAGCGCCACAGCCGGGAGGGCGGGGGTAAATGAGCAGTTCTTC CASATAGRAGVNEQFF
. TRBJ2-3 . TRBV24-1 TGTGCCACCAGTGATCGGTCGGATACGCAGTATTTT CATSDRSDTQYF
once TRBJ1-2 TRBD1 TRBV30 TGTGCCTGGAGTAGGGGGCAGGGCGGCGGCTACACCTTC CAWSRGQGGGYTF
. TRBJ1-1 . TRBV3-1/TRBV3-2 TGTGCCAGCAGCCAAGAACCACAGGGGAACACTGAAGCTTTCTTT CASSQEPQGNTEAFF
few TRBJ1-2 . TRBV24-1 TGTGCCACCAGCTACTCTAACTATGGCTACACCTTC CATSYSNYGYTF
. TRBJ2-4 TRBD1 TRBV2 TGTGCCAGCAAGACCGGGACAGGAAAAAACATTCAGTACTTC CASKTGTGKNIQYF
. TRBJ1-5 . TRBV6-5 TGTGCCAGCAGTAGGACAGCCGATTATCAGCCCCAGCATTTT CASSRTADYQPQHF
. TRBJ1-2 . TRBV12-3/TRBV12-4 TGTGCCAGCAGTCCTAAGGAGGGTTATGGCTACACCTTC CASSPKEGYGYTF
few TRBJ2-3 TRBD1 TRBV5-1 TGCGCCAGCAGCTCTGGACAGGGCACAGATACGCAGTATTTT CASSSGQGTDTQYF
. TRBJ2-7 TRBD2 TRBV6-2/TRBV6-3 TGTGCCAGCAGTGCCACCGGGACTACCGAGCAGTACTTC CASSATGTTEQYF
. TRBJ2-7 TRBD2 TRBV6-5 TGTGCCAGCAGTTACGGCCGCGGAGCGGGGTCCTACGAGCAGTACTTC CASSYGRGAGSYEQYF